This TCR beta chain was identified during a study of blood T cell repertoires in COVID-19. This clone came up a few times. In the authors' methods: It was from reference gene primer amplification that nucleated cell counts were estimated. Profiling relied on immunoSEQ multiplex PCR, and the TCRdb table lists in-frame clones only, not all of them. V and J calls and clone size are those listed in that table; D and trimming were worked out from the DNA. The data hold 250,000 or so clones, with roughly 88% observed a single time. Specimen: peripheral blood. The receptor comes from a man older than 75 with acute or convalescent COVID-19.

DNA for the CDR3: TGTGCCAGCAGCCATCTGGGGATCCTAGCGGGAGAGTCCCCCGGGGAGCTGTTTTTT. It encodes CASSHLGILAGESPGELFF. The J gene is TRBJ2-2, the V gene TRBV2, with 10 positions matching TRBD2. Germline V gene sequence: CDR1 SNHLY, CDR2 FYNNEI. The CDR3 totals 19 residues. V was pared by 6 bases and J by 6 bases, with 19 bases of the junction left unmatched.